Presented here are 6 T cell receptor beta chains from one specimen sequenced in a study of tumor-infiltrating lymphocytes in primary liver carcinoma. Starting material of 400 to 600 ng total RNA yielded TCR beta cDNA via a constant-region primer. Slightly modified ARM-PCR with three nested multiplex PCR rounds yielded TCR beta libraries. TRBV1-TRBV30 forward and Cbeta reverse primers drove the first two approximately 10-cycle rounds. TCRdb called the multiplex PCR reads again in MiXCR, with one record for every CDR3 protein. The sample yields more than 100,000 distinct CDR3 sequences, approximately 68% seen once. Unsorted bulk tissue, about 17-33 mg of it, served as the source for co-extraction of RNA and DNA. Specimen: tumor-adjacent normal liver tissue. Receptors were obtained from a woman aged 55-70 years with primary liver carcinoma and hepatitis B virus infection.

Concerning this clonotype itself: A much more abundant neighbour one base away suggests this may be a read error. Because it lacks the conserved phenylalanine or tryptophan at the end, this CDR3 is likely a read error. The DNA is left out, because the CDR3 cannot be placed on it with certainty; the CDR3 is given as TCRdb lists it. The rearrangement links TRBV28 to TRBJ2-3; no DNA check was done on the table's D call, TRBD2. CDR1 and CDR2 (germline): MDHEN, SYDVKM. The CDR3 totals 12 residues, both ends included. The CDR3 sequence: CASSLFSGTAKV.

The chain employs TRBV29-1 and TRBJ1-1; no clear D gene. From germline, CDR1 is SQVTM and CDR2 ANQGSEA. This CDR3 comprises 10 residues. Trimming left V 4 bases short and J 7 bases short, with 7 bases between. The CDR3 region has the DNA TGCAGCGTTGGGGAGTTTGAAGCTTTCTTT. Encoded protein: CSVGEFEAFF.

Remarks on this clonotype: One end of the junction varies from germline; a read error may be responsible. The rearrangement links TRBV28 to TRBJ2-7; D unresolved. Germline CDR1 reads MDHEN; CDR2 reads SYDVKM. The CDR3 covers 15 residues. The CDR3 DNA is TGTGCCAGCGGCTTCTTGGAGACACCCAATTACGAGGAGTACTTC. Its protein is CASGFLETPNYEEYF.

This chain connects TRBV29-1 to TRBJ1-5; a weak D match, TRBD1 (5 bases). Trimming stripped 8 bases from V and 3 bases from J, with 11 bases between. CDR1 SQVTM and CDR2 ANQGSEA come from the germline V gene. The CDR3 totals 12 residues. In DNA form, the CDR3 reads TGCAGCACCCGGGACGACAATCAGCCCCAGCATTTT. Translation: CSTRDDNQPQHF.

The genes are TRBV9 and TRBJ1-4, with a possible D match to TRBD1 (5 bases). This CDR3 contains 14 residues. From germline, CDR1 is SGDLS and CDR2 YYNGEE. Trimming pared 5 bases from V and 8 bases from J, leaving 16 bases between. The CDR3 bases are TGTGCCAGCAGGGGGCCCCGAATGGACGAAAAACTGTTTTTT. Translation: CASRGPRMDEKLFF.

On this clonotype itself: In this CDR3 the conserved last residue, phenylalanine or tryptophan, is missing, so a read error is likely. The chain combines TRBV28 with TRBJ2-7; 9 bases are shared with TRBD2. This CDR3 spans 15 amino acids. Germline V lookup: CDR1 MDHEN, CDR2 SYDVKM. J gave up 4 bases and V 5 bases, and 9 bases lay outside the gene matches. CDR3 sequence: CASSDPSGMRYEQYL. The CDR3 DNA sequence: TGTGCCAGCAGTGACCCTAGCGGGATGAGGTACGAGCAGTACTTA.